This T cell receptor beta chain was observed in a study of cytotoxic CD8 clonotypes in ibrutinib-treated CLL. Study-level information: Fewer than 13 relapsed/refractory, approximately 15 treatment-naive; around 18 IGHV unmutated.

TCRdb's copy holds only in-frame clones and misses some; the assay was immunoSEQ multiplex PCR. Of 140,000 to 150,000 clones listed, about three quarters are singletons. Points on this clone: Its antigen is still unknown.

Findings of the study overall: Contraction or stability on treatment was seen for public clonotypes, which were uncommon. An increase in clonality occurred at ibrutinib response, followed by a return toward baseline at progression.

The CDR3 totals 15 residues. Per germline, CDR1 SGHRS and CDR2 YFSETQ. The V gene lost 5 bases and the J gene lost 0 bases, with 12 bases spanning the gap. This clonotype was sampled from a human donor with chronic lymphocytic leukemia. This sequence joins TRBV5-1 and TRBJ1-5; possibly TRBD1 for D (5 bases). Here the sequenced sample was PBMCs, taken after 24 months of ibrutinib treatment. CDR3 sequence: CASRRDGYSNQPQHF. CDR3 nucleotides: TGCGCCAGCAGACGGGACGGCTATAGCAATCAGCCCCAGCATTTT.